This T cell receptor beta chain was captured by sequencing in a study of response to subunit inactivated influenza vaccine. This clonotype occurred many times. Each CDR3 protein gets one entry after TCRdb re-called the RT-PCR reads with MiXCR. The sample lists about half a million distinct CDR3 sequences, approximately 11% seen once, with about an eighth in the top ten. There are 16 residues in the CDR3. Germline CDR1 MNHNS, CDR2 SASEGT. V lost 6 bases, J lost 1 base, and 15 bases lay in between. The sequence was collected from a man in his fifties who received an inactivated influenza vaccine. Sequenced here: PBMCs from blood, sampled around seven weeks after vaccination. The chain combines TRBV6-1 with TRBJ2-2, with a weak D call TRBD2 (5 bases). The CDR3 DNA is TGTGCCAGCAGCAAAGAGGGCAGGAAGAACACCGGGGAGCTGTTTTTT. Protein: CASSKEGRKNTGELFF.